These 15 T cell receptor beta chains originate from one sample sequenced in a study of metastatic and nonmetastatic thyroid tumors. TCRdb called clones again from the PCR reads with MiXCR. The sample contains about 93,000 clones, 12% of which appear only once. Each patient came to thyroid surgery without any prior treatment (of any kind). The specimen was blood. All receptors derive from a female donor with papillary thyroid cancer or a benign thyroid nodule (not recorded which). Some clones in this sample may be carry-over from other donors' samples.

This clone was found many times. V gene TRBV27 combines with J gene TRBJ2-1; the D gene is possibly TRBD2 (5 bases). Germline V gene sequence: CDR1 MNHEY, CDR2 SMNVEV (reference sequence). This CDR3 spans 14 amino acids. V was pared by 7 bases and J by 1 base, with 11 bases between. CDR3 protein: CASKPGRSYNEQFF. CDR3 DNA: TGTGCCAGCAAGCCGGGAAGATCCTACAATGAGCAGTTCTTC.

This clone has at least ten counts. The V gene is TRBV5-1, the J gene TRBJ2-7; 9 bases align to TRBD2. The V and J ends lost 6 bases and 7 bases, in that order; junction bases with no gene match: 11. The CDR3 sequence is 14 residues long. Germline CDR1 reads SGHRS; CDR2 reads YFSETQ. The CDR3 region is CASTGGRASGEQYF. DNA for the CDR3: TGCGCCAGCACGGGCGGGAGGGCCTCCGGGGAGCAGTACTTC.

This clone was observed at least ten times. The rearrangement links TRBV7-8 to TRBJ2-1, with TRBD1 matching over 8 bases. With 3 bases clipped from V and 8 bases from J, the junction kept 3 bases outside the gene matches. The CDR3 is 13 amino acids. Germline V gene data show CDR1 as SGHVS and CDR2 as FQNEAQ. Here the CDR3 reads CASSFGQGYEQFF. CDR3 nucleotide sequence: TGTGCCAGCAGCTTTGGACAGGGATATGAGCAGTTCTTC.

This clone has at least ten counts. The CDR3 loop reads CASSPLPTGDLMGGELFF. The CDR3 nucleotides read TGTGCCAGCTCACCACTCCCGACAGGCGATTTGATGGGCGGGGAGCTGTTTTTT. The chain uses TRBV18 and TRBJ2-2; maybe TRBD1 (6 bases). The CDR3 runs 18 residues. Germline CDR1 KGHSH, CDR2 LQKENI. The V gene lost 1 base and the J gene lost 7 bases, with 22 bases spanning the gap.

Turning to this clone: A much larger clone lies a single base off, so this may be a read error. The chain joins TRBV24-1 to TRBJ2-1; 9 nucleotides align to TRBD1. Per germline, CDR1 KGHDR and CDR2 SFDVKD. This CDR3 has 16 amino acids. V lost 4 bases to trimming and J lost 8 bases; unmatched junction nucleotides: 11. In DNA form, the CDR3 reads TGTGCCACCAGTGACCCCCGACCCGGGACAGGGTATGAGCAGTTCTTC. Protein product: CATSDPRPGTGYEQFF.

Comments on this clone: This may be a read error, as it is one base from a much larger clone. The V gene is TRBV19, the J gene TRBJ1-1; tentative D call: TRBD1 (5 bases). This CDR3 spans 13 amino acids. Trimming shortened V by 5 bases and J by 3 bases, and 10 bases separated the two germline ends. CDR1 is LNHDA and CDR2 is SQIVND in the germline V gene (reference sequence). Written as DNA, the CDR3 is TGTGCCAGTAGTGAACGGGGGGACACTGAAGCTTTCTTT. Its protein is CASSERGDTEAFF.

This clone was counted between two and nine times. A junction end diverges from the germline sequence, so it may reflect a read error. The V call is TRBV19, the J call TRBJ1-1, with D possibly TRBD1 on 6 matching bases. The CDR3 spans 16 residues. The germline V gene has CDR1 LNHDA and CDR2 SQIVND (reference sequence). The CDR3 DNA reads TGTGCCGGTAGTAGGGCAGGGGCCGCCCGGAACACTGAAGCTTTCTTT. Protein: CAGSRAGAARNTEAFF.

This clone was recorded many times. The rearrangement uses TRBV6-5 and TRBJ1-2; D possibly corresponds to TRBD1 (6 bases). Trimming removed 5 bases from V and 4 bases from J, with 29 bases in between. The CDR3 is made up of 19 amino acids. CDR1 is MNHEY and CDR2 is SVGAGI in the germline V gene. The CDR3 loop reads CASSTRGAGLWAPSYGYTF. CDR3 in DNA: TGTGCCAGCAGTACGAGGGGGGCGGGTCTCTGGGCCCCTTCCTATGGCTACACCTTC.

This clone has ten or more counts. The chain has TRBV4-3 and TRBJ2-7; D remains ambiguous. This CDR3 is 14 amino acids long. Trimming took off 1 base at V and 4 bases at J, with 11 bases between the two ends. Germline V gene data show CDR1 as LGHNA and CDR2 as YSLEER. CDR3 loop: CASSQGLQQYEQYF. The CDR3 DNA follows: TGCGCCAGCAGCCAAGGTTTACAGCAATACGAGCAGTACTTC.

This clone was seen many times. V and J are TRBV6-4 and TRBJ1-6, with no clear D. Germline V CDR1 and CDR2: MRHNA, SNTAGT. The CDR3 covers 11 residues. The V and J ends lost 5 bases and 7 bases respectively, with 3 bases between them. The DNA of the CDR3 is TGTGCCAGCAGTATAAATTCACCCCTCCACTTT. Amino acid sequence: CASSINSPLHF.

This clone was seen ten or more times. The chain couples TRBV2 to TRBJ1-4; D is undetermined. CDR3 length: 13 amino acids. Trimming stripped 4 bases from V and 8 bases from J, with 11 bases between. Germline values: CDR1 SNHLY, CDR2 FYNNEI. In DNA, the CDR3 is TGTGCCAGCAGTGTGGACGGCGAAGAAAAACTGTTTTTT. This gives the protein CASSVDGEEKLFF. The whole variable domain, remainder taken from reference TRBV2 and TRBJ1-4, is EPEVTQTPSHQVTQMGQEVILRCVPISNHLYFYWYRQILGQKVEFLVSFYNNEISEKSEIFDDQFSVERPDGSNFTLKIRSTKLEDSAMYFCASSVDGEEKLFFGSGTQLSVL.

This clone was observed at least ten times. V is TRBV27 and J is TRBJ2-7; TRBD2 is a possible D gene (6 bases). CDR1 and CDR2 (germline): MNHEY, SMNVEV (reference sequence). V shed 2 bases and J shed 8 bases, with 13 bases lying between them. The CDR3 spans 13 residues. The CDR3 region is CASSLNPGEQQYF. The CDR3 nucleotides are TGTGCCAGCAGTTTAAATCCGGGGGAACAGCAGTACTTC.

This clone was picked up a small number of times. At one end, the junction sequence differs from germline, possibly due to a read error. This CDR3 reads CASSGNDYGYTF. The CDR3 bases are TGTGCCAGCAGCGGGAACGACTATGGATACACCTTC. The chain employs TRBV9 and TRBJ1-2; the D is unclear. Germline V CDR1 and CDR2: SGDLS, YYNGEE. The CDR3 runs 12 residues.

This clone was counted ten times or more. The rearrangement joins TRBV6-2 or TRBV6-3 to TRBJ2-1; 7 bases align to TRBD2. Germline V gene sequence: CDR1 MNHEY, CDR2 SVGEGT. J gave up 3 bases and V 6 bases, and 17 bases lay outside the gene matches. CDR3 length: 18 amino acids. This CDR3 reads CASRMGAGPSLFYNEQFF. The CDR3 DNA reads as TGTGCCAGCAGGATGGGAGCGGGGCCGAGCCTCTTCTACAATGAGCAGTTCTTC.

Many counts were recorded for this clone. The gene calls are TRBV19 and TRBJ1-1; D not resolved. This CDR3 is built from 16 residues. Germline loops: CDR1 LNHDA, CDR2 SQIVND (reference sequence). V gave up 1 base and J gave up 0 bases, with 12 bases separating them. CDR3 DNA sequence: TGTGCCAGTAGTATAGTGGGGAGGAGCATGAACACTGAAGCTTTCTTT. It translates to CASSIVGRSMNTEAFF.